This entry lists 9 T cell receptor beta chains sequenced from one sample in a study of T cells in Graves' hyperthyroidism and ophthalmopathy. RNA transcripts provided the source from which TCR beta CDR3 regions were amplified. Carried out on the TCR CDR3, a first-round RT-PCR used the HTBI primer set. TCRdb used MiXCR to reprocess the multiplex PCR reads, holding one entry per CDR3 protein. The sample includes under 450,000 distinct CDR3 sequences, about 13% of them seen just once. The specimen was blood. These TCRs come from a man in his thirties or forties with Graves' hyperthyroidism that later progressed to Graves' ophthalmopathy.

This clonotype was recorded many times. V usage is TRBV3-1 and J usage is TRBJ1-5; D is unclear. The CDR3 covers 13 residues. The germline V gene has CDR1 LGHDT and CDR2 YNNKEL (reference sequence). V lost 4 bases and J 4 bases, leaving 8 bases between the germline ends. The CDR3 sequence is CASSLSRNQPQHF. The CDR3 bases are TGTGCCAGCAGCCTTTCTCGGAATCAGCCCCAGCATTTT.

This clonotype appeared many times. The chain is built from TRBV2 and TRBJ1-1; D unresolved. The CDR3 contains 13 residues. The V end was cut by 3 bases, the J end by 0 bases, with 5 bases between. Germline V gene lookup returns CDR1 SNHLY and CDR2 FYNNEI. CDR3 amino acids: CASSDQMNTEAFF. The CDR3 region has the DNA TGTGCCAGCAGTGATCAGATGAACACTGAAGCTTTCTTT.

In its sample, this clonotype was seen many times. The genes are TRBV28 and TRBJ1-3, with D perhaps TRBD1 (6 bases). Trimming pared 3 bases from V and 3 bases from J, leaving 15 bases between. CDR3 size: 16 residues. CDR1 MDHEN and CDR2 SYDVKM come from the germline V gene. The CDR3 region is CASSFATGRNGNTIYF. Here the CDR3 DNA reads TGTGCCAGCAGTTTCGCTACAGGGCGGAATGGAAACACCATATATTTT.

The chain recombines TRBV6-5 with TRBJ2-7; D unclear. This CDR3 region has 13 residues. Germline values: CDR1 MNHEY, CDR2 SVGAGI. Trimming stripped 2 bases from V and 4 bases from J, with 9 bases between. CDR3 loop: CASSYARFYEQYF. The CDR3 DNA is TGTGCCAGCAGTTACGCCCGTTTTTACGAGCAGTACTTC.

The chain links TRBV20-1 to TRBJ2-5; D is uncertain. CDR3 length: 12 residues. CDR1 and CDR2 from the germline V gene are DFQATT and SNEGSKA (reference sequence). The V gene lost 1 base and the J gene lost 7 bases, with 10 bases spanning the gap. CDR3 bases: TGCAGTGCTAGAGCTGGGTTGGGGACCCAGTACTTC. Amino acids: CSARAGLGTQYF.

This clonotype was counted at least ten times. The rearrangement joins TRBV28 to TRBJ2-3; D uncertain. Between the trimmed V and J ends, which lost 2 bases and 2 bases, there was a span of 8 bases. The length of the CDR3 is 14 residues. The germline CDR1 and CDR2 sequences are MDHEN and SYDVKM. This CDR3 reads CASSLVPNTDTQYF. The CDR3 region has the DNA TGTGCCAGCAGTTTAGTCCCCAACACAGATACGCAGTATTTT.

This chain uses TRBV3-1 with TRBJ1-1; possibly TRBD1 for D (5 bases). The V gene lost 2 bases and the J gene lost 7 bases, with 11 bases spanning the gap. The CDR3 loop spans 13 amino acids. From germline, CDR1 is LGHDT and CDR2 YNNKEL (reference sequence). CDR3 residues: CASSQMGGNEAFF. The CDR3 nucleotides are TGTGCCAGCAGCCAAATGGGGGGAAATGAAGCTTTCTTT.

At least ten counts were recorded for this clonotype. The chain uses TRBV28 and TRBJ2-3, with unresolved D. The V end was cut by 8 bases, the J end by 2 bases, with 14 bases between. Germline lookup yields CDR1 MDHEN and CDR2 SYDVKM. The CDR3 is made up of 14 amino acids. CDR3 sequence reads: CASQVGGFTDTQYF. The CDR3, as DNA: TGTGCCAGCCAAGTCGGTGGCTTCACAGATACGCAGTATTTT.

This chain connects TRBV9 to TRBJ2-3; D unresolved. The germline V gene has CDR1 SGDLS and CDR2 YYNGEE. This CDR3 is built from 12 residues. Trimming took off 4 bases at V and 10 bases at J, with 13 bases between the two ends. Here the CDR3 DNA reads TGTGCCAGCAGCCCCCCAGGTCATGCGCAGTATTTT. Encoded protein: CASSPPGHAQYF.